Below are 19 T cell receptor beta chains sequenced from a single sample in a study of control samples from healthy donors and cancer patients (TCRdb year 2020). Receptors were amplified or captured by the immunoSEQ multiplex PCR assay. TCRdb carries this immuneACCESS record with in-frame sequences only. Its versions omit some clonotypes, under half of them owing to an unresolved V gene in the studies checked, with the rest unexplained. The sample table contains about 72,000 clones; only one count was recorded for approximately 92% of them. The ten largest clones add up to approximately 5.8% of the sample. Input material: blood. The source is a woman in her sixties or seventies in good health.

The chain is built from TRBV6-5 and TRBJ1-5; D ambiguous. The germline gives CDR1 MNHEY, CDR2 SVGAGI. The CDR3 is 15 amino acids. V lost 7 bases, J lost 0 bases, and 13 bases lay in between. The chain's CDR3 is CASTPETTSNQPQHF. The DNA for the CDR3 is TGTGCCAGCACCCCAGAAACAACTAGCAATCAGCCCCAGCATTTT.

V usage is TRBV30 and J usage is TRBJ2-2; D remains unclear. The V end lost 2 bases, the J end lost 6 bases, and 19 bases lay between the germline ends. From germline, CDR1 is GTSNPN and CDR2 SVGIG (reference sequence). CDR3 length: 16 residues. CDR3 sequence (DNA): TGTGCCTGGAGTAGTGGGTTGAGGAGTACCCCCGGGGAGCTGTTTTTT. Its protein is CAWSSGLRSTPGELFF.

The chain recombines TRBV20-1 with TRBJ1-2; no reliable D call. Deletions cut 1 base from V and 8 bases from J, with 8 bases between. Germline CDR1 is DFQATT and CDR2 is SNEGSKA (reference sequence). This CDR3 region has 11 residues. This CDR3 reads CSARAEGGYTF. The CDR3 nucleotides are TGCAGTGCTAGAGCGGAGGGAGGCTACACCTTC.

This sequence joins TRBV6-1 and TRBJ2-5; D is undetermined. This CDR3 is 15 amino acids long. CDR1 and CDR2 (germline): MNHNS, SASEGT. V gave up 2 bases and J gave up 5 bases, with 15 bases separating them. CDR3 residues: CASSEFPNPGETQYF. In DNA, the CDR3 is TGTGCCAGCAGTGAATTCCCCAACCCTGGGGAGACCCAGTACTTC.

The J gene is TRBJ1-2, the V gene TRBV28; D possibly corresponds to TRBD1 (5 bases). Germline CDR1 reads MDHEN; CDR2 reads SYDVKM. This CDR3 comprises 13 residues. Trimming pared 3 bases from V and 5 bases from J, leaving 10 bases between. CDR3 protein: CASSLAGRYGYTF. The CDR3 DNA reads as TGTGCCAGCAGTTTGGCGGGGCGGTATGGCTACACCTTC.

The CDR3 spells CASSLGQTGANVLTF. DNA of the CDR3: TGTGCCAGCAGCTTAGGCCAGACCGGGGCCAACGTCCTGACTTTC. The rearrangement uses TRBV7-2 and TRBJ2-6; D uncertain. Looked up from germline, CDR1 is SGHTA and CDR2 is FQGNSA. CDR3 size: 15 residues. Trimming pared 1 base from V and 4 bases from J, leaving 8 bases between.

J is TRBJ2-7 and V is TRBV7-2; TRBD2 matches at 9 bases. The germline V gene has CDR1 SGHTA and CDR2 FQGNSA. This CDR3 spans 14 amino acids. Trimming removed 1 base from V and 6 bases from J; junction bases left unmatched: 4. The CDR3 region has the DNA TGTGCCAGCAGCTTAGTGGGTAGCGGGAGCGAGCAGTACTTC. This codes for CASSLVGSGSEQYF.

This clone came up once. The gene calls are TRBV28 and TRBJ2-7, with TRBD1 identical over 9 bases. The length of the CDR3 is 15 residues. V shed 3 bases and J 5 bases; nucleotides not matched to a gene: 8. The germline gives CDR1 MDHEN, CDR2 SYDVKM. The CDR3 is CASSFMRDRAHEQYF. The CDR3, as DNA: TGTGCCAGCAGTTTCATGAGGGACAGGGCCCACGAGCAGTACTTC.

V gene TRBV27 combines with J gene TRBJ2-1; tentative D call: TRBD1 (6 bases). This CDR3 comprises 14 residues. Germline loops: CDR1 MNHEY, CDR2 SMNVEV (reference sequence). Trimming removed 6 bases at V and 4 bases at J, with 13 bases between. As DNA, the CDR3 is TGTGCCAGCAGGCCGGGACACCAATACAATGAGCAGTTCTTC. Translating gives CASRPGHQYNEQFF.

The chain carries TRBV30 and TRBJ2-1, with TRBD2 matching 16 bases. V shed 6 bases and J 8 bases; nucleotides not matched to a gene: 7. The CDR3 contains 15 residues. Per the germline V gene, CDR1 is GTSNPN and CDR2 is SVGIG (reference sequence). The CDR3 DNA follows: TGTGCCTGCCCGGGACTAGCGGGAGGGCTTGATGAGCAGTTCTTC. Translation: CACPGLAGGLDEQFF.

The chain recombines TRBV7-9 with TRBJ2-1; 14 bases are shared with TRBD2. Germline V gives CDR1 SEHNR, CDR2 FQNEAQ (reference sequence). The CDR3 length is 19 residues. V was clipped by 0 bases and J by 6 bases; unmatched bases: 10. CDR3 sequence reads: CASSLARWTSGRLGNEQFF. CDR3 DNA: TGTGCCAGCAGCTTAGCCCGCTGGACTAGCGGGAGGTTAGGCAATGAGCAGTTCTTC.

The chain has TRBV11-2 and TRBJ1-3; 7 bases fit TRBD1. The CDR3 totals 15 residues. After removal of 4 bases from V and 4 bases from J, the junction contained 7 bases not matched to a gene. In germline, CDR1 is SGHAT, CDR2 FQNNGV. CDR3 DNA sequence: TGTGCCAGCAGCTGGGGGGGACAGCCGGGAAACACCATATATTTT. Translated: CASSWGGQPGNTIYF.

V gene TRBV4-1 combines with J gene TRBJ1-3; TRBD1 matches 7 bases. The CDR3 consists of 18 residues. V was pared by 4 bases and J by 3 bases, with 15 bases of the junction left unmatched. CDR1 and CDR2 from the germline V gene are MGHRA and YSYEKL. The CDR3 region has the DNA TGCGCCAGCAGCCGAGGACAGGATCGTTCCTTCCTTGGAAACACCATATATTTT. It codes for CASSRGQDRSFLGNTIYF.

This clone was detected only a few times. This chain links TRBV11-2 with TRBJ1-1; TRBD1 might be the D (6 bases). The V gene lost 5 bases and the J gene lost 0 bases, with 13 bases spanning the gap. This CDR3 has 15 residues. Germline lookup yields CDR1 SGHAT and CDR2 FQNNGV. DNA of the CDR3: TGTGCCAGCAGCCCCGAGGACAGCTTGAACACTGAAGCTTTCTTT. This gives the protein CASSPEDSLNTEAFF.

V gene TRBV5-6 combines with J gene TRBJ2-7, with D perhaps matching TRBD1 or TRBD2 (6 bases each). This CDR3 is built from 16 residues. With 4 bases removed from V and 4 bases from J, the gap between germline ends came to 21 bases. Germline-derived CDR1 and CDR2 are SGHDT and YYEEEE. Written as DNA, the CDR3 is TGTGCCAGCAGCCCGACTGGGGGCGGGGCGAAGTACGAGCAGTACTTC. It encodes CASSPTGGGAKYEQYF.

This rearrangement joins TRBV9 to TRBJ1-1; a possible D gene is TRBD1 (6 bases). Germline values: CDR1 SGDLS, CDR2 YYNGEE. The CDR3 has 16 residues. Trimming cost V 7 bases and J 4 bases, with 23 bases left between them. The CDR3 loop is CASSGGIGQSSTEAFF. The CDR3 bases are TGTGCCAGCTCCGGAGGAATAGGACAGTCGAGCACTGAAGCTTTCTTT.

This chain links TRBV9 with TRBJ2-2, with TRBD2 as a possible D gene (5 bases). The CDR3 has 17 residues. Germline V gene lookup returns CDR1 SGDLS and CDR2 YYNGEE. V lost 4 bases, J lost 7 bases, and 23 bases lay in between. The CDR3 bases are TGTGCCAGCAGCCCCCAAATGTATTCCGGAGGAGGCGGGGAGCTGTTTTTT. Residues: CASSPQMYSGGGGELFF.

This chain joins TRBV7-9 and TRBJ2-3; D is uncertain. The CDR3 loop spans 13 amino acids. CDR1 and CDR2 (germline): SEHNR, FQNEAQ (reference sequence). Trimming shortened V by 1 base and J by 6 bases, and 8 bases separated the two germline ends. CDR3 sequence: CASSLDGRDTQYF. The CDR3 DNA reads as TGTGCCAGCAGCTTAGATGGGCGCGATACGCAGTATTTT.

The V and J genes are TRBV12-3 or TRBV12-4 and TRBJ1-5; no reliable D call. V was pared by 6 bases and J by 5 bases, with 11 bases between. CDR3 size: 13 residues. In nucleotides, the CDR3 is TGTGCCAGCAGCTCGGACCGTGATCAGCCCCAGCATTTT. Translated, it gives CASSSDRDQPQHF.